The source of this TCR beta chain is a study of T cell changes during pregnancy in multiple sclerosis. V was shortened by 4 bases and J by 0 bases, with 12 bases between the two germline ends. CDR1 and CDR2 (germline): MGHRA, YSYEKL. This CDR3 region has 15 residues. Some clones are missing from TCRdb's copy, which holds only in-frame ones; the method was immunoSEQ multiplex PCR. The data hold over 90,000 clones, with 93% observed a single time. This receptor was obtained from a female donor with multiple sclerosis, enrolled in a pregnancy study. The sample consisted of peripheral blood, taken after pregnancy. J is TRBJ2-5 and V is TRBV4-1, with D uncertain. The CDR3 DNA sequence: TGCGCCAGCAGCCGAGGTGTGTCTAACCAAGAGACCCAGTACTTC. This gives the protein CASSRGVSNQETQYF.